These T cell receptor beta chains were read from a single sample in a study of radiotherapy plus CTLA-4 blockade in lung cancer. Assay: immunoSEQ multiplex PCR; the TCRdb copy retains only in-frame clones and omits some. The data hold 40,000 to 45,000 clones, with roughly 64% observed a single time. The sample in question was peripheral blood, obtained from a patient treated with radiotherapy plus ipilimumab. The receptors here all came from a human donor with non-small cell lung cancer who had a partial response to radiotherapy plus ipilimumab. Each CDR3 is given with its conserved first and last residue. The order of the fields is J gene, V gene, clone size, D gene, CDR3 protein, CDR3 DNA. A D gene is named only where the DNA matches it firmly. Expanded clones are given a class, and other clones once, few, many or no size at all.

>TRBJ2-5|TRBV7-2|.|TRBD2
CASSPSGGETQYF
TGTGCCAGCAGCCCCAGCGGGGGCGAGACCCAGTACTTC
>TRBJ1-1|TRBV5-1|.|TRBD1
CASSSLGQGAEAFF
TGCGCCAGCAGCTCGCTCGGACAGGGGGCTGAAGCTTTCTTT
>TRBJ1-1|TRBV2|few|TRBD1
CASILDRGGTEAFF
TGTGCCAGCATACTCGACAGGGGGGGCACTGAAGCTTTCTTT
>TRBJ1-6|TRBV7-2|once|TRBD1
CASKFGDRAESPLHF
TGTGCCAGCAAGTTCGGGGACAGGGCGGAATCACCCCTCCACTTT
>TRBJ2-1|TRBV27|.|TRBD2
CASSFLGGGADEQFF
TGTGCCAGCAGTTTCTTGGGCGGGGGTGCGGATGAGCAGTTCTTC
>TRBJ1-2|TRBV6-6|once|.
CASSTGNSDRNTF
TGTGCCAGCAGTACAGGGAATTCGGATAGGAACACCTTC
>TRBJ1-1|TRBV19|.|TRBD1
CANSITGVNTEAFF
TGTGCCAATAGTATCACAGGGGTGAACACTGAAGCTTTCTTT
>TRBJ1-2|TRBV6-8|.|TRBD1
CASSFSTGIPRGYTF
TGTGCCAGCAGTTTCTCGACAGGGATCCCCCGGGGCTACACCTTC
>TRBJ1-2|TRBV7-9|.|TRBD1
CASSGQGNYGYTF
TGTGCCAGCAGCGGACAGGGGAACTATGGCTACACCTTC
>TRBJ2-1|TRBV20-1|.|.
CSASSNEQFF
TGCAGTGCTTCCTCCAATGAGCAGTTCTTC
>TRBJ2-5|TRBV19|.|TRBD2
CASSRTSGRGRETQYF
TGTGCCAGTAGTAGGACTAGCGGGAGGGGCCGGGAGACCCAGTACTTC
>TRBJ2-7|TRBV7-8|few|.
CASALSSYEQYF
TGTGCCAGCGCCCTCTCTAGCTACGAGCAGTACTTC
>TRBJ1-2|TRBV27|.|TRBD1
CASSPGTGHGYTF
TGTGCCAGCAGTCCCGGGACAGGGCATGGCTACACCTTC
>TRBJ2-3|TRBV6-5|.|TRBD2
CASGTSGRATDTQYF
TGTGCCAGCGGGACTAGCGGGAGGGCAACAGATACGCAGTATTTT
>TRBJ1-5|TRBV19|.|TRBD1
CASSRQGNGQPQHF
TGTGCCAGTAGCCGACAGGGGAATGGACAGCCCCAGCATTTT
>TRBJ1-3|TRBV7-2|.|.
CASSLGGPGNTIYF
TGTGCCAGCAGCTTAGGGGGGCCTGGAAACACCATATATTTT
>TRBJ1-5|TRBV7-9|few|.
CASSLTGLQGSPDQPQHF
TGTGCCAGCAGCTTAACGGGACTCCAGGGATCTCCCGATCAGCCCCAGCATTTT
>TRBJ2-7|TRBV2|.|TRBD1
CASRTGQGSYEQYF
TGTGCCAGCAGAACCGGACAGGGCTCCTACGAGCAGTACTTC
>TRBJ2-2|TRBV10-2|.|TRBD2
CASPSGRLDGELFF
TGCGCCAGCCCTAGCGGGAGGTTGGACGGGGAGCTGTTTTTT
>TRBJ1-2|TRBV9|.|.
CASSVDPGVRDGYTF
TGTGCCAGCAGCGTAGATCCGGGGGTACGGGATGGCTACACCTTC
>TRBJ2-1|TRBV7-8|.|TRBD2
CASSSGSGGQHEQFF
TGTGCCAGCAGCTCGGGTAGCGGGGGCCAACATGAGCAGTTCTTC
>TRBJ2-2|TRBV5-1|.|TRBD1
CASSSGGAVGTGELFF
TGCGCCAGCAGCTCAGGGGGCGCGGTCGGCACCGGGGAGCTGTTTTTT
>TRBJ2-3|TRBV29-1|.|.
CSVEAGTDTQYF
TGCAGCGTTGAAGCAGGCACAGATACGCAGTATTTT
>TRBJ2-1|TRBV5-4|.|TRBD2
CASSPGGTSGFSYNEQFF
TGTGCCAGCAGCCCCGGGGGGACTAGCGGTTTTTCCTACAATGAGCAGTTCTTC
>TRBJ2-4|TRBV7-8|.|.
CASSLSQENIQYF
TGTGCCAGCAGCCTGTCACAGGAAAACATTCAGTACTTC
>TRBJ1-1|TRBV5-8|.|TRBD1
CASSWGTGTDTEAFF
TGTGCCAGCAGCTGGGGGACAGGGACGGACACTGAAGCTTTCTTT
>TRBJ2-1|TRBV19|.|.
CASSNRVNEQFF
TGTGCCAGTAGCAACAGGGTCAATGAGCAGTTCTTC
>TRBJ1-4|TRBV29-1|.|TRBD1
CSVETGGDEKLFF
TGCAGCGTTGAGACAGGGGGCGATGAAAAACTGTTTTTT
>TRBJ1-2|TRBV4-3|.|.
CASSQDARLGAKFGYTF
TGCGCCAGCAGCCAAGATGCCCGGCTGGGGGCGAAGTTTGGCTACACCTTC
>TRBJ2-5|TRBV5-6|few|.
CASSLGQPTGETQYF
TGTGCCAGCAGCTTGGGACAACCTACTGGAGAGACCCAGTACTTC
>TRBJ2-7|TRBV14|.|TRBD1
CASSQGRDRLYEQYF
TGTGCCAGCAGCCAAGGTCGGGACAGACTGTACGAGCAGTACTTC
>TRBJ1-2|TRBV7-9|.|TRBD1
CASSTSTGGHGYTF
TGTGCCAGCAGCACGTCAACAGGGGGCCATGGCTACACCTTC
>TRBJ2-1|TRBV9|few|.
CASSAWSSSPGEQFF
TGTGCCAGCAGCGCCTGGAGTTCGTCCCCGGGAGAGCAGTTCTTC
>TRBJ1-3|TRBV10-2|few|.
CASTNRESWNTIYF
TGCGCCAGCACGAACAGGGAGTCATGGAACACCATATATTTT
>TRBJ1-5|TRBV5-6|few|.
CASSAESYSNQPQHF
TGTGCCAGCAGCGCGGAATCTTACTCAAATCAGCCCCAGCATTTT
>TRBJ2-7|TRBV11-2|.|.
CASSPVGMMNEQYF
TGTGCCAGCAGCCCTGTTGGCATGATGAACGAGCAGTACTTC
>TRBJ1-1|TRBV18|.|.
CASSPKARDTEAFF
TGTGCCAGCTCACCCAAGGCCAGGGATACTGAAGCTTTCTTT
>TRBJ2-7|TRBV29-1|.|.
CSVAGDEQYF
TGCAGCGTTGCAGGGGACGAGCAGTACTTC
>TRBJ1-1|TRBV10-3|few|.
CAISEQSVHTEAFF
TGTGCCATCAGTGAACAAAGCGTACACACTGAAGCTTTCTTT
>TRBJ1-1|TRBV29-1|.|.
CSTLSRNTEAFF
TGCAGCACCCTTTCCAGGAACACTGAAGCTTTCTTT
>TRBJ2-7|TRBV9|.|TRBD2
CASSYSPTSGGVYEQYF
TGTGCCAGCAGTTACTCTCCGACTAGCGGGGGGGTGTACGAGCAGTACTTC
>TRBJ1-2|TRBV28|many|TRBD1
CASSLWDRGHGYTF
TGTGCCAGCAGTTTATGGGACAGGGGGCATGGCTACACCTTC
>TRBJ1-2|TRBV29-1|few|TRBD1
CSVEAGGGYTF
TGCAGCGTTGAAGCAGGGGGCGGCTACACCTTC
>TRBJ1-1|TRBV5-6|.|.
CASSHPAGGRANTEAFF
TGTGCCAGCAGCCACCCCGCGGGGGGTAGGGCGAACACTGAAGCTTTCTTT
>TRBJ1-1|TRBV18|.|.
CASSPQRSGTEAFF
TGTGCCAGCTCACCCCAACGGAGCGGCACTGAAGCTTTCTTT
>TRBJ2-7|TRBV5-8|.|TRBD2
CASGREVNLQYF
TGTGCCAGCGGCCGGGAGGTCAATTTGCAGTACTTC
>TRBJ1-5|TRBV7-9|few|.
CASSLWGGNQPQHF
TGTGCCAGCAGCTTGTGGGGGGGGAATCAGCCCCAGCATTTT
>TRBJ2-1|TRBV7-3|.|TRBD2
CASSPQLAGGSEQFF
TGTGCCAGCAGCCCACAACTAGCGGGAGGGAGTGAGCAGTTCTTC